A single sample gave rise to the 27 T cell receptor beta chains below, sequenced in a study of T cells after yellow fever vaccination. TCRdb independently ran MiXCR on the 5' RACE reads; one entry per CDR3 protein. Of approximately 150,000 distinct CDR3 sequences listed, about 8% are singletons. This specimen was CD4+ T cells sorted from PBMCs, taken 5 days after the yellow fever booster vaccination. The origin of the receptors is a man aged 25 to 40 who received the YFV17D yellow fever vaccine.

Notes on this clonotype: A much larger clone lies a single base off, so this may be a read error. V is TRBV24-1 and J is TRBJ2-3, with a possible D match to TRBD2 (5 bases). The CDR3 length is 17 residues. The germline V and J ends were trimmed by 7 bases and 6 bases, with 25 bases remaining between them. The germline gives CDR1 KGHDR, CDR2 SFDVKD. CDR3 residues: CATSDGGPGGSSDTQYF. In DNA, the CDR3 is TGTGCCACCAGCGACGGAGGCCCTGGTGGGTCGAGCGATACGCAGTATTTT.

This clonotype appeared many times. This chain links TRBV6-5 with TRBJ2-7, with TRBD2 matching 11 bases. This CDR3 spans 15 amino acids. V lost 4 bases to trimming and J lost 3 bases; unmatched junction nucleotides: 5. Germline values: CDR1 MNHEY, CDR2 SVGAGI. The CDR3 protein is CASSSIGTSGYEQYF. The CDR3 bases are TGTGCCAGCAGTTCCATTGGGACTAGCGGCTACGAGCAGTACTTC.

A word on this clonotype: Possible read error: a much larger clone is one base away. This chain joins TRBV10-3 and TRBJ2-2; 8 nucleotides line up with TRBD1. CDR3 size: 14 residues. Germline CDR1 and CDR2: ENHRY and SYGVKD. The CDR3 loop is CGTTDRANTGELFF. CDR3 nucleotide sequence: TGTGGCACTACGGACAGGGCGAACACCGGGGAGCTGTTTTTT.

Of note for this clonotype: A much bigger clone sits one base away, suggesting this may be a read error. The V and J genes are TRBV30 and TRBJ2-1; TRBD2 is a possible D gene (6 bases). The germline CDR1 and CDR2 sequences are GTSNPN and SVGIG (reference sequence). This CDR3 has 15 residues. With 0 bases removed from V and 8 bases from J, the gap between germline ends came to 17 bases. CDR3 sequence: CAWSVLTGSRDEQFF. For the CDR3, the DNA is TGTGCCTGGAGTGTACTCACCGGGAGTCGCGATGAGCAGTTCTTC.

In its sample, this clonotype was seen a few times. V is TRBV30 and J is TRBJ2-1; either TRBD1 or TRBD2 may fit D (5 bases each). Germline V CDR1 and CDR2: GTSNPN, SVGIG (reference sequence). This CDR3 contains 15 residues. Trimming left V 7 bases short and J 0 bases short, with 16 bases between. CDR3 protein: CAYRGGKTSYNEQFF. The CDR3 DNA is TGTGCCTACCGGGGCGGTAAAACCTCCTACAATGAGCAGTTCTTC.

This clonotype was seen many times. The CDR3 DNA is TGTGCCAGCAGGAGAGGGGTGGGCACAGATACGCAGTATTTT. It specifies CASRRGVGTDTQYF. The chain has TRBV12-3 or TRBV12-4 and TRBJ2-3; D assignment may be TRBD1 or TRBD2 (5 bases each). V was pared by 6 bases and J by 1 base, with 11 bases between. The CDR3 spans 14 residues.

With regard to this clonotype: This may be a read error: a much more frequent sequence differs by one nucleotide. The V call is TRBV11-3, the J call TRBJ2-5; a weak D match, TRBD2 (6 bases). Germline CDR1 is SGHNT and CDR2 is YENEEA. Trimming cost V 1 base and J 1 base, with 10 bases left between them. This CDR3 has 15 residues. CDR3 nucleotide sequence: TGTGCCAGCAGCTTAGGGGTTAGCGGCCAAGAGACCCAGTACTTC. Protein: CASSLGVSGQETQYF.

A note on this clonotype: Possible read error: a much larger clone is one base away. Because it lacks the conserved phenylalanine or tryptophan at the end, this CDR3 is likely a read error. The rearrangement joins TRBV11-2 to TRBJ2-1; 7 nucleotides line up with TRBD2. The length of the CDR3 is 16 residues. The junction had 7 bases not matched to a gene; V was cut back by 3 bases and J by 2 bases. Germline CDR1 reads SGHAT; CDR2 reads FQNNGV. In DNA, the CDR3 is TGTGCCAGCAGCTTCCTGTCGGGGGGACCCTACAATGAGCAGTTCTCC. This sequence encodes CASSFLSGGPYNEQFS.

At least ten counts were recorded for this clonotype. The gene calls are TRBV5-1 and TRBJ2-1; D unresolved. CDR1 is SGHRS and CDR2 is YFSETQ in the germline V gene. Trimming cost V 4 bases and J 7 bases, with 18 bases left between them. CDR3 length: 15 residues. The CDR3 nucleotides read TGCGCCAGCAGCCCGGGCGGTACGGGTAATAATGAGCAGTTCTTC. This encodes CASSPGGTGNNEQFF.

This clonotype was found many times. CDR3 residues: CASSPMGGLQETQYF. CDR3 DNA sequence: TGTGCCAGCAGCCCGATGGGGGGCCTTCAAGAGACCCAGTACTTC. V gene TRBV7-2 combines with J gene TRBJ2-5; D is tentatively TRBD1 or TRBD2 (6 bases each). CDR1 and CDR2 from the germline V gene are SGHTA and FQGNSA. CDR3 length: 15 amino acids. V shed 5 bases and J shed 2 bases, with 15 bases lying between them.

Ten or more counts support this clonotype. This sequence joins TRBV9 and TRBJ2-1, with 7 bases fitting TRBD2. Trimming removed 2 bases from V and 1 base from J; junction bases left unmatched: 6. Germline V CDR1 and CDR2: SGDLS, YYNGEE. The CDR3 contains 16 residues. CDR3 sequence reads: CASSVSGGGSYNEQFF. The CDR3 coding sequence is TGTGCCAGCAGCGTTTCTGGGGGAGGGTCCTACAATGAGCAGTTCTTC.

The chain uses TRBV20-1 and TRBJ2-3, with D perhaps TRBD1 or TRBD2 (6 bases each). Trimming left V 8 bases short and J 4 bases short, with 13 bases between. The CDR3 runs to 12 residues. Germline V gene sequence: CDR1 DFQATT, CDR2 SNEGSKA (reference sequence). CDR3 region: CSTEGGADTQYF. The CDR3 coding sequence is TGCAGTACTGAGGGGGGCGCAGATACGCAGTATTTT.

This clonotype was counted many times. V usage is TRBV20-1 and J usage is TRBJ2-3, with 9 bases lining up with TRBD2. CDR3 size: 16 residues. Germline V gives CDR1 DFQATT, CDR2 SNEGSKA (reference sequence). With V trimmed by 7 bases and J by 1 base, 12 bases remained unmatched. This CDR3 reads CSVRRFGGRGTDTQYF. CDR3 coding DNA: TGCAGTGTTAGGAGGTTCGGCGGGAGGGGCACAGATACGCAGTATTTT.

This clonotype came up many times. This chain links TRBV14 with TRBJ2-1, with D possibly matching TRBD1 (5 bases). The CDR3 is 13 residues long. Trimming removed 7 bases at V and 9 bases at J, with 16 bases between. Germline V gives CDR1 SGHDN, CDR2 FVKESK. CDR3 nucleotides: TGTGCCAGCATGGGCAGGGTCGGTCGTGAGCAGTTCTTC. It yields the protein CASMGRVGREQFF.

This clonotype was found many times. The V gene is TRBV20-1, the J gene TRBJ1-4; 9 bases are shared with TRBD1. V shed 5 bases, J shed 6 bases, and the junction held 10 bases outside the gene matches. The CDR3 covers 15 residues. Germline CDR1 DFQATT, CDR2 SNEGSKA (reference sequence). The CDR3 sequence is CSAPQVGTGHEKLFF. CDR3 nucleotide sequence: TGCAGTGCTCCACAGGTTGGGACAGGGCATGAAAAACTGTTTTTT.

A few counts support this clonotype. The chain employs TRBV7-6 and TRBJ2-3, with 7 bases aligning to TRBD2. The CDR3 sequence is 14 residues long. V lost 4 bases to trimming and J lost 1 base; unmatched junction nucleotides: 2. Germline CDR1 and CDR2: SGHVS and FNYEAQ. The CDR3 region has the DNA TGTGCCAGCAGCTCCCTAGCGGGCACAGATACGCAGTATTTT. Residues: CASSSLAGTDTQYF.

This clonotype was observed many times. The V and J genes are TRBV12-3 or TRBV12-4 and TRBJ2-7; unclear D gene. The V and J ends lost 4 bases and 4 bases respectively, with 5 bases between them. This CDR3 contains 11 residues. CDR3: CASSSGYEQYF. CDR3 bases: TGTGCCAGCAGTTCGGGTTACGAGCAGTACTTC.

This clonotype was picked up many times. The rearrangement uses TRBV5-4 and TRBJ2-1; 8 nucleotides line up with TRBD1. The V segment lost 4 bases and the J segment 4 bases; nucleotides outside the gene matches: 7. The CDR3 has 15 residues. The germline V gene encodes CDR1 SGHNT and CDR2 YYREEE (reference sequence). CDR3 in amino acids: CASSPGQATYNEQFF. The CDR3, as DNA: TGTGCCAGCAGCCCGGGACAGGCAACTTACAATGAGCAGTTCTTC.

This clonotype was recorded many times. The chain has TRBV11-2 and TRBJ2-1; 11 bases map to TRBD2. This CDR3 region has 19 residues. CDR1 and CDR2 (germline): SGHAT, FQNNGV. The V gene end was trimmed by 3 bases and the J gene end by 2 bases; junction bases not matched to a gene: 12. In nucleotides, the CDR3 is TGTGCCAGCAGCTTGCTAGCGGGAGGAGTGGCGGTGGCCTACAATGAGCAGTTCTTC. It codes for CASSLLAGGVAVAYNEQFF.

This clonotype appeared many times. CDR3 DNA sequence: TGCGCCAGCAGCTTTCTAGCGGGAGGGCCTAATGAGCAGTTCTTC. Protein product: CASSFLAGGPNEQFF. This sequence joins TRBV5-1 and TRBJ2-1, with 12 bases identical to TRBD2. CDR1 SGHRS and CDR2 YFSETQ come from the germline V gene. The J segment lost 7 bases and the V segment lost 2 bases, leaving 4 bases of the junction unmatched. The CDR3 contains 15 residues.

This clonotype was observed a few times. The chain has TRBV19 and TRBJ1-3, with D unresolved. Per germline, CDR1 LNHDA and CDR2 SQIVND (reference sequence). Trimming stripped 8 bases from V and 0 bases from J, with 8 bases between. This CDR3 has 13 amino acids. The CDR3 region is CASADNSGNTIYF. In nucleotides, the CDR3 is TGTGCCAGTGCCGACAACTCTGGAAACACCATATATTTT.

This clonotype appeared a few times. V usage is TRBV2 and J usage is TRBJ2-3; 10 bases agree with TRBD2. CDR1 SNHLY and CDR2 FYNNEI come from the germline V gene. The length of the CDR3 is 20 residues. J was trimmed by 2 bases and V by 5 bases; bases with no gene match: 19. The CDR3 nucleotides are TGTGCCAGCAGTCGGGGGGGGCCCTCCGGGACTAGCGAAAACACAGATACGCAGTATTTT. Protein sequence: CASSRGGPSGTSENTDTQYF.

This clonotype was recorded at least ten times. V and J are TRBV12-3 or TRBV12-4 and TRBJ1-5, with a weak D call TRBD1 (6 bases). The CDR3 loop spans 14 amino acids. Trimming cost V 6 bases and J 6 bases, with 15 bases left between them. CDR3 nucleotides: TGTGCCAGCAGCCGCCAAGGGGGGGCTCAGCCCCAGCATTTT. Translating it yields CASSRQGGAQPQHF.

Many counts were recorded for this clonotype. The V gene is TRBV5-1, the J gene TRBJ2-1; D might be TRBD2 (5 bases). The CDR3 has 15 residues. V was shortened by 0 bases and J by 6 bases, with 13 bases between the two germline ends. Looked up from germline, CDR1 is SGHRS and CDR2 is YFSETQ. The CDR3 sequence is CASSLDSAVANEQFF. Here the CDR3 DNA reads TGCGCCAGCAGCTTGGACTCAGCGGTCGCCAATGAGCAGTTCTTC.

This clonotype showed up many times. The chain carries TRBV10-3 and TRBJ2-7, with a possible D match to TRBD2 (6 bases). CDR1 is ENHRY and CDR2 is SYGVKD in the germline V gene. V was shortened by 6 bases and J by 0 bases, with 15 bases between the two germline ends. The CDR3 has 15 amino acids. CDR3 nucleotides: TGTGCCATCAGAACAGGAGGGACGAGCTCCTACGAGCAGTACTTC. Translation gives CAIRTGGTSSYEQYF.

This clonotype has only a few counts. The CDR3, as DNA: TGTGCCAGCAGTTTAGCCTCCGGGACAGGGATATTTTATGAGCAGTTCTTC. As protein: CASSLASGTGIFYEQFF. V usage is TRBV28 and J usage is TRBJ2-1; 9 nucleotides align to TRBD1. Germline values: CDR1 MDHEN, CDR2 SYDVKM. The CDR3 runs to 17 residues. After removal of 2 bases from V and 8 bases from J, the junction contained 13 bases not matched to a gene.

In its sample, this clonotype was seen many times. The chain recombines TRBV20-1 with TRBJ2-7, with 13 bases fitting TRBD2. The trim removed 5 bases at V and 2 bases at J, leaving 6 bases unmatched. The CDR3 is 15 amino acids. Per the germline V gene, CDR1 is DFQATT and CDR2 is SNEGSKA (reference sequence). CDR3: CSALEGTSGTYEQYF. The CDR3 nucleotides read TGCAGTGCTCTGGAAGGGACTAGCGGGACCTACGAGCAGTACTTC.